Listed here is a single T cell receptor (beta chain). The data were produced by immunoSEQ multiplex PCR, yet TCRdb's version contains in-frame clones alone and is incomplete. The table has 95,000 to 110,000 clones, approximately 78% seen once. The data are from a study of T cell clones after liver transplantation. For the study at large: A pre-transplant mixed lymphocyte reaction with TCRbeta sequencing defined graft-donor-reactive clones followed in post-transplant blood.

This specimen consisted of CD4+ T cells from blood, obtained before liver transplant. This receptor was obtained from a human donor who received a liver transplant.

The CDR3 DNA sequence: TGCGCCAGCAGCCAAGATACGGCGGCGGTCAACACAGATACGCAGTATTTT. Its protein product is CASSQDTAAVNTDTQYF. V gene TRBV4-3 combines with J gene TRBJ2-3; D ambiguous. V was clipped by 0 bases and J by 2 bases, with 15 bases between them. The CDR3 is 17 amino acids. Germline V lookup: CDR1 LGHNA, CDR2 YSLEER.